The 21 T cell receptor beta chains below come from one sample, sequenced in a study of blood T cell repertoires in COVID-19. Generated by immunoSEQ multiplex PCR, the TCRdb table keeps only in-frame clones and is missing some. The sample has hundreds of thousands of clones, 85% to 90% seen once; the top ten hold 1%. Sequencing was performed on peripheral blood. These receptors came from a middle-aged woman with COVID-19, enrolled during active disease.

J is TRBJ1-5 and V is TRBV6-5; TRBD1 aligns across 10 bases. The germline gives CDR1 MNHEY, CDR2 SVGAGI. The CDR3 consists of 15 residues. V lost 7 bases and J lost 2; bases outside the gene matches: 5. This chain's CDR3 is CASTVGTGGNQPQHF. CDR3 nucleotide sequence: TGTGCCAGCACCGTTGGGACAGGGGGCAATCAGCCCCAGCATTTT.

Turning to this clone: At one boundary the junction diverges from the germline segment, which might be a read error. The DNA of the CDR3 is TGTGCCATCAGTGAGCCAGCCCAGAATCGCCAGGACTTC. Translated: CAISEPAQNRQDF. This chain links TRBV10-3 with TRBJ2-7, with D hard to call. The CDR3 totals 13 residues. Per the germline V gene, CDR1 is ENHRY and CDR2 is SYGVKD.

The CDR3 coding sequence is TGTGCCAGCAGCCCCCGGTCACGGAGAGGCACTGAAGCTTTCTTT. Translation gives CASSPRSRRGTEAFF. The chain uses TRBV7-2 and TRBJ1-1, with no clear D. Germline assignment: CDR1 SGHTA and CDR2 FQGNSA. This CDR3 has 15 residues. Trimming left V 5 bases short and J 4 bases short, with 17 bases between.

The chain links TRBV19 to TRBJ2-7; perhaps TRBD1 as D (6 bases). With 9 bases removed from V and 0 bases from J, the gap between germline ends came to 9 bases. This CDR3 comprises 12 residues. Per germline, CDR1 LNHDA and CDR2 SQIVND (reference sequence). CDR3 coding DNA: TGTGCCAGCGGACAGCGCTCCTACGAGCAGTACTTC. Its translation: CASGQRSYEQYF.

The chain is built from TRBV7-3 and TRBJ2-2; D possibly corresponds to TRBD2 (5 bases). This CDR3 region has 16 residues. CDR1 and CDR2 (germline): SGHTA, FQGTGA. The V gene lost 3 bases and the J gene lost 0 bases, with 11 bases spanning the gap. The CDR3 region has the DNA TGTGCCAGCAGCTTCGGAGGCGGGTCGAACACCGGGGAGCTGTTTTTT. Protein product: CASSFGGGSNTGELFF.

The chain links TRBV9 to TRBJ1-4; TRBD1 is a possible D gene (5 bases). V was shortened by 0 bases and J by 6 bases, with 15 bases between the two germline ends. Germline values: CDR1 SGDLS, CDR2 YYNGEE. The CDR3 covers 16 residues. CDR3 DNA: TGTGCCAGCAGCGTAGCCCTCGGGGGTTTCGATGAAAAACTGTTTTTT. It is translated as CASSVALGGFDEKLFF.

The chain couples TRBV23-1 to TRBJ2-2; 7 bases agree with TRBD1. TRBV23-1 falls under the ORF class, with uncertain function. The CDR3 is made up of 16 amino acids. Losses at the gene ends were 3 bases for V and 4 bases for J; bases not matched to a gene: 8. CDR3 in DNA: TGCGCCAGCAGTCACATACAGGGGTCGGGCACCGGGGAGCTGTTTTTT. It translates to CASSHIQGSGTGELFF.

This clone was counted once. The J gene is TRBJ1-1, the V gene TRBV12-3 or TRBV12-4; tentative D call: TRBD1 (5 bases). The V end lost 3 bases, the J end lost 7 bases, and 6 bases lay between the germline ends. The CDR3 is 11 amino acids. CDR3 nucleotide sequence: TGTGCCAGCAGTTTCGACAGTGAAGCTTTCTTT. Translated: CASSFDSEAFF.

The CDR3 spells CASSTRTSGRDSYEQYF. CDR3 coding DNA: TGTGCCAGCAGTACGCGGACTAGCGGGAGGGACTCCTACGAGCAGTACTTC. The rearrangement uses TRBV27 and TRBJ2-7; 15 bases map to TRBD2. V shed 5 bases and J 0 bases; nucleotides not matched to a gene: 5. CDR1 and CDR2 (germline): MNHEY, SMNVEV (reference sequence). This CDR3 region has 17 residues.

This sequence joins TRBV10-3 and TRBJ2-3; TRBD2 might be the D (5 bases). Germline V gives CDR1 ENHRY, CDR2 SYGVKD. The CDR3 contains 14 residues. V lost 6 bases and J 1 base, leaving 11 bases between the germline ends. For the CDR3, the DNA is TGTGCCATCAGGGGAGTCGCCCGCACAGATACGCAGTATTTT. It specifies CAIRGVARTDTQYF.

The chain links TRBV9 to TRBJ1-1, with TRBD1 matching 7 bases. Trimming removed 0 bases from V and 7 bases from J; junction bases left unmatched: 9. This CDR3 contains 15 residues. Germline lookup yields CDR1 SGDLS and CDR2 YYNGEE. The CDR3 here is CASSVGVRGSDEAFF. In DNA, the CDR3 is TGTGCCAGCAGCGTAGGGGTCAGGGGGTCGGATGAAGCTTTCTTT.

This clone has more than one count but fewer than ten. The V and J genes are TRBV2 and TRBJ2-7; D is ambiguous. Germline assignment: CDR1 SNHLY and CDR2 FYNNEI. The CDR3 extends over 14 amino acids. The germline V and J ends were trimmed by 4 bases and 5 bases, with 15 bases remaining between them. The CDR3 sequence: CASSVSRSRDEQYF. The CDR3 nucleotides read TGTGCCAGCAGTGTATCACGGAGCCGCGACGAGCAGTACTTC.

V is TRBV27 and J is TRBJ2-3, with 10 bases lining up with TRBD1. This CDR3 has 16 amino acids. Germline V CDR1 and CDR2: MNHEY, SMNVEV (reference sequence). The V segment lost 6 bases and the J segment 2 bases; nucleotides outside the gene matches: 8. As DNA, the CDR3 is TGTGCCAGCAGGATTTCTGGACAGGGGGTCACAGATACGCAGTATTTT. Translated, it gives CASRISGQGVTDTQYF.

V gene TRBV28 combines with J gene TRBJ1-4, with 7 bases identical to TRBD1. The J segment lost 5 bases and the V segment lost 5 bases, leaving 5 bases of the junction unmatched. This CDR3 is built from 14 residues. Germline V gene lookup returns CDR1 MDHEN and CDR2 SYDVKM. This CDR3 is CASSTGTANEKLFF. CDR3 DNA: TGTGCCAGCAGTACGGGGACAGCGAATGAAAAACTGTTTTTT.

This clone was observed a single time. The V gene is TRBV7-2, the J gene TRBJ2-5; 10 bases fit TRBD2. The CDR3 spans 15 residues. V shed 3 bases and J 2 bases; nucleotides not matched to a gene: 3. Looked up from germline, CDR1 is SGHTA and CDR2 is FQGNSA. The CDR3 sequence: CASSLGLALQETQYF. CDR3 nucleotides: TGTGCCAGCAGCTTGGGACTAGCGCTACAAGAGACCCAGTACTTC.

The gene calls are TRBV9 and TRBJ1-4, with 8 bases aligning to TRBD1. Germline values: CDR1 SGDLS, CDR2 YYNGEE. The length of the CDR3 is 14 residues. The junction had 5 bases not matched to a gene; V was cut back by 4 bases and J by 6 bases. CDR3 nucleotides: TGTGCCAGCAGCACAGGACAGGGTCATGAAAAACTGTTTTTT. Protein: CASSTGQGHEKLFF.

This rearrangement joins TRBV19 to TRBJ1-1; perhaps TRBD1 as D (5 bases). CDR3 size: 14 residues. Trimming cost V 4 bases and J 4 bases, with 13 bases left between them. Germline V lookup: CDR1 LNHDA, CDR2 SQIVND (reference sequence). This CDR3 is CASSTTWGGTEAFF. CDR3 sequence (DNA): TGTGCCAGTAGTACCACCTGGGGCGGCACTGAAGCTTTCTTT.

The chain carries TRBV30 and TRBJ1-6; TRBD1 is a possible D gene (5 bases). Germline V CDR1 and CDR2: GTSNPN, SVGIG (reference sequence). Trimming left V 0 bases short and J 10 bases short, with 10 bases between. The CDR3 covers 13 residues. The CDR3 is CAWSVLGGSPLHF. The CDR3 bases are TGTGCCTGGAGTGTTCTGGGGGGGTCACCCCTCCACTTT. Variable domain in full (rest from reference TRBV30 and TRBJ1-6): SQTIHQWPATLVQPVGSPLSLECTVEGTSNPNLYWYRQAAGRGLQLLFYSVGIGQISSEVPQNLSASRPQDRQFILSSKKLLLSDSGFYLCAWSVLGGSPLHFGNGTRLTVT.

The rearrangement joins TRBV7-3 to TRBJ2-5; possible D gene TRBD1, 5 bases. Between the trimmed V and J ends, which lost 2 bases and 2 bases, there was a span of 15 bases. The CDR3 is made up of 16 amino acids. Germline CDR1 reads SGHTA; CDR2 reads FQGTGA. The CDR3 sequence: CASSLSSGNTQETQYF. Here the CDR3 DNA reads TGTGCCAGCAGCTTATCGTCAGGGAACACTCAAGAGACCCAGTACTTC.

This chain uses TRBV29-1 with TRBJ1-2; TRBD1 matches 8 bases. Looked up from germline, CDR1 is SQVTM and CDR2 is ANQGSEA. This CDR3 is 15 amino acids long. V lost 1 base, J lost 0 bases, and 4 bases stayed unmatched. Here the CDR3 reads CSVEGGQGANYGYTF. As DNA, the CDR3 is TGCAGCGTTGAAGGAGGACAGGGAGCTAACTATGGCTACACCTTC. Complete variable domain (other parts from reference TRBV29-1 and TRBJ1-2): SAVISQKPSRDICQRGTSLTIQCQVDSQVTMMFWYRQQPGQSLTLIATANQGSEATYESGFVIDKFPISRPNLTFSTLTVSNMSPEDSSIYLCSVEGGQGANYGYTFGSGTRLTVV.

V usage is TRBV6-5 and J usage is TRBJ2-1; D gene uncertain. The length of the CDR3 is 15 residues. The V gene lost 4 bases and the J gene lost 0 bases, with 10 bases spanning the gap. The germline gives CDR1 MNHEY, CDR2 SVGAGI. The CDR3 region is CASSFGSPSYNEQFF. The CDR3 nucleotides are TGTGCCAGCAGTTTCGGGTCCCCCTCCTACAATGAGCAGTTCTTC.